The subject of this entry is one T cell receptor (beta chain). Its antigen is undetermined. The junction departs from germline at one end; a sequencing error may be responsible. Since all of the isolated RNA was reverse transcribed, expressed TCRB transcripts were what got sequenced. The table came from immunoSEQ multiplex PCR; TCRdb's copy has only in-frame clones and leaves some out. Of about 640,000 clones listed, under 15% were seen once; the top ten hold roughly 0.11%. This record comes from a study of beta chain features in type 1 diabetes. Study-wide context: The samples had about 110,000,000 sorted cells examined in all.

Germline V CDR1 and CDR2: SGHNT, YYREEE (reference sequence). The CDR3 consists of 14 residues. Overall study results and limits: The study found that naive, central memory and Treg TCRB repertoires appeared more similar in patients than in healthy donors. Shortening that was moderate but significant affected the TCRB CDR3s of Type 1 diabetes patients in all four CD4+ subsets.

Staining for CD45RO/CCR7/CD25/CD127/CD95/CD27 allowed sorting of CD4+ naive, central memory, regulatory and stem cell-like memory cells. The sequenced material came from naive CD4+ T cells from blood. This TCR was sampled from a young man with type 1 diabetes. The chain combines TRBV5-4 with TRBJ1-1; tentative D call: TRBD1 (5 bases). CDR3 residues: CASSVPGPGTQEGF. Here the CDR3 DNA reads TGTGCCAGCAGCGTCCCGGGACCCGGAACGCAGGAGGGGTTT.